These T cell receptor beta chains were read from a single sample in a study of T cell repertoires and HLA-DP antigens. No antigens are known for them. Clones were read by immunoSEQ multiplex PCR, and TCRdb kept only the in-frame ones, dropping some. The sample lists roughly 73,000 clones; roughly 77% were seen once. Sequencing input: CD4+ T cells from PBMCs. These receptors originate from a man in his fifties or sixties in good health and CMV-seronegative. Both conserved end residues are part of each CDR3.

V	J	CDR3
TRBV6-5	TRBJ2-7	CASSYGAGGREQYF
TRBV6-5	TRBJ1-4	CASNSQGGRNEKLFF
TRBV19	TRBJ1-6	CASSTVINSPLHF
TRBV19	TRBJ2-1	CASSIEPGTYNEQFF
TRBV4-1	TRBJ2-1	CASSFRDPAREQFF
TRBV2	TRBJ2-7	CASLGTGYEQYF
TRBV4-1	TRBJ2-3	CASSQEGQGTDTQYF
TRBV10-2	TRBJ2-1	CASSDTSGRAESYNEQFF
TRBV7-9	TRBJ1-6	CASSLEGYSYNSPLHF
TRBV19	TRBJ1-1	CASSMQRRAEAFF
TRBV30	TRBJ1-2	CAWSVREGLYGYTF
TRBV15	TRBJ2-3	CATSRGGLSTDTQYF
TRBV15	TRBJ2-1	CATGTSTYNEQFF
TRBV7-8	TRBJ1-2	CASSRQNYGYTF
TRBV27	TRBJ1-1	CASSLLSNTEAFF
TRBV6-6	TRBJ1-1	CASSSPENTEAFF
TRBV5-1	TRBJ1-2	CASTNSQLGGYTF
TRBV6-6	TRBJ1-6	CASSYGDSPLHF
TRBV19	TRBJ1-5	CASSTLEGRQPQHF
TRBV28	TRBJ1-5	CASSPLIEPQHF
TRBV6-1	TRBJ2-3	CASSEAVGHTDTQYF
TRBV6-1	TRBJ2-1	CASTLAGVGEQFF
TRBV7-9	TRBJ1-2	CASSLRTGGSYGYTF
TRBV19	TRBJ1-2	CASSMGAGNYGYTF
TRBV7-2	TRBJ1-2	CASSLWTDVGGYTF
TRBV19	TRBJ1-5	CASRYGTQGIQPQHF
TRBV11-3	TRBJ2-1	CASSGGTVHYNEQFF
TRBV18	TRBJ2-5	CASSPGGGQETQYF
TRBV4-2	TRBJ1-5	CASSQTGQGTQPQHF
TRBV2	TRBJ1-2	CASVRQALGGYTF
TRBV5-4	TRBJ2-5	CASSKGQAKETQYF
TRBV11-2	TRBJ1-1	CASSLDSGLNTEAFF
TRBV2	TRBJ2-1	CASRRAIFRGTLIYNEQFF
TRBV30	TRBJ1-2	CAWSITGGPTNYGYTF
TRBV4-3	TRBJ2-1	CASSQGGTFNEQFF
TRBV4-1	TRBJ1-5	CASSQGGETGLGWRSNQPQHF
TRBV6-6	TRBJ2-2	CASSKAGVATGELFF
TRBV7-6	TRBJ2-4	CASSFSGAGDIQYF
TRBV28	TRBJ2-5	CASSFEETQYF
TRBV5-6	TRBJ1-1	CASSYLRGLITEAFF
TRBV5-6	TRBJ2-2	CASSTLATAYTGELFF
TRBV27	TRBJ2-2	CASLDRGPSNTGELFF
TRBV11-3	TRBJ2-7	CASSLAGNYEQYF
TRBV6-6	TRBJ1-1	CASSGRVGTEAFF
TRBV5-4	TRBJ2-7	CASSAGTTYEQYF
TRBV30	TRBJ2-5	CAWSRAGGQQETQYF
TRBV15	TRBJ2-7	CATSRDKAGRSSYEQYF
TRBV18	TRBJ1-2	CASSPQRMNYGYTF
TRBV19	TRBJ1-3	CATSSGASGNTIYF
TRBV28	TRBJ1-1	CASVRLNTEAFF
TRBV29-1	TRBJ1-1	CSVEDLRGQGAAFF
TRBV6-1	TRBJ2-5	CASRMTQGQETQYF
TRBV7-9	TRBJ1-3	CASSPTGVSHTFSGNTIYF
TRBV28	TRBJ1-2	CASTSGSREGSYGYTF